This TCR beta chain appears in the sequencing data of a study of beta chain features in type 1 diabetes. The CDR3 has 14 residues. Trimming shortened V by 6 bases and J by 5 bases, and 17 bases separated the two germline ends. Germline V gene lookup returns CDR1 SGDLS and CDR2 YYNGEE. Study-wide points: All four CD4+ subsets from Type 1 diabetes patients carried moderately but significantly shorter TCRB CDR3s. Patients with type 1 diabetes showed fewer VDJ junction insertions and more deletions. No resolution was reached here on whether HLA type influences TCRB rearrangement. In the patient group, naive, central memory and Treg TCRB repertoires seemed more alike than in the healthy donor group.

Isolated RNA was reverse transcribed in full, so expressed TCRB transcripts were sequenced. The data were produced by immunoSEQ multiplex PCR, yet TCRdb's version contains in-frame clones alone and is incomplete. The sample lists about 47,000 clones, roughly 45% occurring once. CD45RO/CCR7/CD25/CD127/CD95/CD27 separated CD4+ naive, central memory, regulatory and stem cell-like memory cells by sorting. Details on this clone: Its antigen is still unknown.

This sequence originates from a man under 40 with type 1 diabetes. J is TRBJ2-5 and V is TRBV9, with a tentative D call TRBD1 (5 bases). Sequences were obtained from stem cell memory CD4+ T cells from blood. CDR3 nucleotides: TGTGCCAGCAATGCAGGGATAATTTTGGAGACCCAGTACTTC. Encoded protein: CASNAGIILETQYF.